In this sample, the clone carrying this T cell receptor (beta chain) turned up a few times. TCRdb's table, derived via immunoSEQ multiplex PCR, lists solely in-frame clones and lacks some. The sample carries 65,000 to 85,000 clones, approximately 90% recorded once. V gave up 3 bases and J gave up 5 bases; unmatched junction bases: 4. This CDR3 is 13 amino acids long. Per the germline V gene, CDR1 is SQVTM and CDR2 is ANQGSEA. These data come from a study of T cell changes during pregnancy in multiple sclerosis. The V gene is TRBV29-1, the J gene TRBJ2-1, with TRBD1 identical over 7 bases. Sequenced here: peripheral blood, sampled in the second trimester of pregnancy. This clonotype was obtained from a female donor with multiple sclerosis, enrolled in a pregnancy study. As DNA, the CDR3 is TGCAGCGTTGACAGGGGGACAGACAATGAGCAGTTCTTC. Amino acids: CSVDRGTDNEQFF.